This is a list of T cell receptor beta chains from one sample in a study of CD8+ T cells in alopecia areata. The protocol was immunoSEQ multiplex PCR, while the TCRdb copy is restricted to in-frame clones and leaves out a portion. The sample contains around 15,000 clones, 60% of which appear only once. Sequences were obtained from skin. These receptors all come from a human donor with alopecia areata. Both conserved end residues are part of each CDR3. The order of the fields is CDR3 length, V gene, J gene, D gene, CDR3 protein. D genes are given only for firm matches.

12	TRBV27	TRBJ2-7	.	CASGRGSYEQYF
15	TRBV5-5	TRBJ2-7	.	CASSLESTVNYEQYF
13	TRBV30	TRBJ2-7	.	CAWSPPSGYEQYF
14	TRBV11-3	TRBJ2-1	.	CASSLKDSTGEQFF
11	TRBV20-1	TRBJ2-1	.	CSAWRDNEQFF
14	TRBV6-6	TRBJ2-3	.	CASSYLRDTDTQYF
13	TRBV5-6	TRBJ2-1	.	CASSFGTTTEQFF
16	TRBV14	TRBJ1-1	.	CASSLRGRDVYTEAFF
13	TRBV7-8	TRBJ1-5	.	CASSLGRGQPQHF
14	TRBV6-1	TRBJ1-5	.	CASTLRVSNQPQHF
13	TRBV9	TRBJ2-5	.	CASSVRSGETQYF
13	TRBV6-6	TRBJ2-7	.	CASSPDNTYEQYF
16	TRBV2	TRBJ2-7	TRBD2	CASIRAGAPRTYEQYF
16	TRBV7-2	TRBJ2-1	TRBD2	CASSLEGTSRRNEQFF
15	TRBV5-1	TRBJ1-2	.	CASSFPRGENYGYTF
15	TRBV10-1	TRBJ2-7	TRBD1	CASSDRTGPTYEQYF
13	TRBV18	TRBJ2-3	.	CASSPPWADTQYF
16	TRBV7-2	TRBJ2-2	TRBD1	CASSPDRGANTGELFF
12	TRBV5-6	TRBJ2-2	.	CASSLDPGELFF
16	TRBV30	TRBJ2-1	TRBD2	CAWSAGTSGRYNEQFF
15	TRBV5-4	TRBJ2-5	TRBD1	CASSYYRGRGETQYF
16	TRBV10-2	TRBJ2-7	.	CASSVSRLLTPYEQYF
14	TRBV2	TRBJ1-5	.	CASSGRGTNQPQHF